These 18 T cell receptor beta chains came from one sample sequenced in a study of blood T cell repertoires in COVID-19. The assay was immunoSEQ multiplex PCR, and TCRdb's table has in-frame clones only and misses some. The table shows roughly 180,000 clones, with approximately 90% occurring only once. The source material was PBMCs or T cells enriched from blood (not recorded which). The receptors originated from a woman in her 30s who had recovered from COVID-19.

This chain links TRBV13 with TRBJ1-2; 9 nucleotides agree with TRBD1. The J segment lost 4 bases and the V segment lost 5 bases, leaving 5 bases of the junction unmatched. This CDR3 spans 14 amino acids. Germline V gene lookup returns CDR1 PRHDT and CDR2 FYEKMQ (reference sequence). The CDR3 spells CASSTDRGSYGYTF. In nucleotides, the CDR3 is TGTGCCAGCAGCACGGACAGGGGCAGCTATGGCTACACCTTC.

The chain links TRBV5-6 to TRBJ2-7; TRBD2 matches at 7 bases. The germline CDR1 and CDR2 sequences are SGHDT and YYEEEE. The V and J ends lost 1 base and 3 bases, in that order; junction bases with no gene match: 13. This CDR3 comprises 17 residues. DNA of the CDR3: TGTGCCAGCAGCTTGCTTGCGCTGGCGGGGGACCTCTACGAGCAGTACTTC. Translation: CASSLLALAGDLYEQYF.

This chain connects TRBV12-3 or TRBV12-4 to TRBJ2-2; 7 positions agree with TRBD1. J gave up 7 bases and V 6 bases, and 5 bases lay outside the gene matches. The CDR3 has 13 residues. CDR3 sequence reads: CASRGGEIGELFF. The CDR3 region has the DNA TGTGCCAGCAGAGGGGGCGAAATCGGGGAGCTGTTTTTT.

Written as DNA, the CDR3 is TGTGCCAGCAGCCACGACAGGGTGGTTGAAAAACTGTTTTTT. Protein product: CASSHDRVVEKLFF. V is TRBV5-6 and J is TRBJ1-4; 7 bases match TRBD1. The CDR3 extends over 14 amino acids. With V trimmed by 4 bases and J by 7 bases, 7 bases remained unmatched. Germline V gene data show CDR1 as SGHDT and CDR2 as YYEEEE.

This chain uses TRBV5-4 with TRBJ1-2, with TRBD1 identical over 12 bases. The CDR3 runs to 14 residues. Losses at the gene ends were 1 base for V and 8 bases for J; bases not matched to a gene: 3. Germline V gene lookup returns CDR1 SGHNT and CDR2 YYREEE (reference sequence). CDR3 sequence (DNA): TGTGCCAGCAGCTTGCCCGGGACAGGGGGCGGCTACACCTTC. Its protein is CASSLPGTGGGYTF.

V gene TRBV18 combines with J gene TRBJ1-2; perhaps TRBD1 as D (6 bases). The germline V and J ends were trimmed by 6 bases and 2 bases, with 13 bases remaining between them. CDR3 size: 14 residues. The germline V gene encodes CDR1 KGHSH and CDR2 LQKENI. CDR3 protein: CASSPGQGNYGYTF. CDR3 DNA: TGTGCCAGCTCCCCGGGGCAGGGGAACTATGGCTACACCTTC. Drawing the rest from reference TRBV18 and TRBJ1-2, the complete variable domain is NAGVMQNPRHLVRRRGQEARLRCSPMKGHSHVYWYRQLPEEGLKFMVYLQKENIIDESGMPKERFSAEFPKEGPSILRIQQVVRGDSAAYFCASSPGQGNYGYTFGSGTRLTVV.

Written as DNA, the CDR3 is TGCAGTGCTAGTGCCGGGAGGCAAAATCAGCCCCAGCATTTT. This gives the protein CSASAGRQNQPQHF. J is TRBJ1-5 and V is TRBV20-1, with D unclear. CDR1 and CDR2 from the germline V gene are DFQATT and SNEGSKA (reference sequence). The CDR3 spans 14 residues. Trimming took off 3 bases at V and 4 bases at J, with 13 bases between the two ends.

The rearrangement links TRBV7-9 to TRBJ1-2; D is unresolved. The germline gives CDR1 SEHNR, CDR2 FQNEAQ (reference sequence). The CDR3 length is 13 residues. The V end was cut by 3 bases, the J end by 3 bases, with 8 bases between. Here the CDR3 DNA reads TGTGCCAGCAGCTTGGTCGGTTACTATGGCTACACCTTC. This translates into CASSLVGYYGYTF. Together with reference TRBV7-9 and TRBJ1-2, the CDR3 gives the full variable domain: DTGVSQNPRHKITKRGQNVTFRCDPISEHNRLYWYRQTLGQGPEFLTYFQNEAQLEKSRLLSDRFSAERPKGSFSTLEIQRTEQGDSAMYLCASSLVGYYGYTFGSGTRLTVV.

The CDR3 protein is CASSARVRYYGYTF. The CDR3 DNA reads TGTGCCAGCAGTGCCCGGGTGAGATACTATGGCTACACCTTC. The chain joins TRBV2 to TRBJ1-2; D is unresolved. In germline, CDR1 is SNHLY, CDR2 FYNNEI. V was trimmed by 4 bases and J by 3 bases, leaving 12 bases between them. The length of the CDR3 is 14 residues.

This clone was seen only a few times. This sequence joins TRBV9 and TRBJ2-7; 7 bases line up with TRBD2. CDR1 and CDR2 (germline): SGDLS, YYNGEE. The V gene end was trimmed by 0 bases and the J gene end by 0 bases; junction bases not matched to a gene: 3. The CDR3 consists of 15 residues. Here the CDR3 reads CASSVEGLPSYEQYF. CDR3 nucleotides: TGTGCCAGCAGCGTAGAGGGACTACCCTCCTACGAGCAGTACTTC.

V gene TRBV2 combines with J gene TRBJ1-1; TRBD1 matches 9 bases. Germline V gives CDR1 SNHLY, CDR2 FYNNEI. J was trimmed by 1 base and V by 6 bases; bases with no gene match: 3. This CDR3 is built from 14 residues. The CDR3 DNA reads TGTGCCAGCAGGAGACAGGGGGGGAACACTGAAGCTTTCTTT. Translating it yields CASRRQGGNTEAFF.

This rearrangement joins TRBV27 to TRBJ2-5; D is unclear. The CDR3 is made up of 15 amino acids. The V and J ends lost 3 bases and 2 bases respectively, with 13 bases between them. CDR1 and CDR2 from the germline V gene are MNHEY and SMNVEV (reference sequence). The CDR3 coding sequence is TGTGCCAGCAGTTTCCGACTGCTTACACAAGAGACCCAGTACTTC. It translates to CASSFRLLTQETQYF.

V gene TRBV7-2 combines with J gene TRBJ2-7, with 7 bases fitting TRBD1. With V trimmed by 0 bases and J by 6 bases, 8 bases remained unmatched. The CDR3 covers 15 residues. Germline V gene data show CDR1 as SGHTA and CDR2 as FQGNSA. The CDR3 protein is CASSLAQQGEGEQYF. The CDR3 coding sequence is TGTGCCAGCAGCTTAGCTCAGCAGGGGGAAGGCGAGCAGTACTTC.

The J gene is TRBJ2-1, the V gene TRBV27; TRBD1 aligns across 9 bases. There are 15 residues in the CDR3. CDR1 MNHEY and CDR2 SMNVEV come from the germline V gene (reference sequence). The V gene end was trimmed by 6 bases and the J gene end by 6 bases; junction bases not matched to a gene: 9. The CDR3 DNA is TGTGCCAGCAGCATGGACAGGGGAGTGGGCAATGAGCAGTTCTTC. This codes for CASSMDRGVGNEQFF.

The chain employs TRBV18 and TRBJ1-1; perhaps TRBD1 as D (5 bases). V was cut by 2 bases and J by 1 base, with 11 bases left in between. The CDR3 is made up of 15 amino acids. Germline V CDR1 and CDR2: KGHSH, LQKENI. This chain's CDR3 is CASSPIAGENTEAFF. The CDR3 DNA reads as TGTGCCAGCTCACCAATCGCGGGGGAGAACACTGAAGCTTTCTTT.

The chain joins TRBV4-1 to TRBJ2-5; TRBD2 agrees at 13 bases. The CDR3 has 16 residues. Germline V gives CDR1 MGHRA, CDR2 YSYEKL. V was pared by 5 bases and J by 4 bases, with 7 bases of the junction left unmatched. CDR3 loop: CASSSLLAGGGETQYF. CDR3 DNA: TGCGCCAGCAGCTCCCTACTAGCGGGGGGGGGAGAGACCCAGTACTTC.

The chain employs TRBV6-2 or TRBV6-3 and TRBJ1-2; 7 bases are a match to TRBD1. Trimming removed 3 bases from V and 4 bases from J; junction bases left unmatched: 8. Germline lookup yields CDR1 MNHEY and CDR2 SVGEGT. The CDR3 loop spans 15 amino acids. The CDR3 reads CASSYSADRTYGYTF. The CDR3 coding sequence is TGTGCCAGCAGTTATTCCGCGGACAGGACCTATGGCTACACCTTC.

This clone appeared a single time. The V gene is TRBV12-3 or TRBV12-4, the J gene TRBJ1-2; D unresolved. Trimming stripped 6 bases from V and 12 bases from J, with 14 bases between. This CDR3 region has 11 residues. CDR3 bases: TGTGCCAGCAGCTCCTCGGGAGTAAACACCTTC. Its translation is CASSSSGVNTF.